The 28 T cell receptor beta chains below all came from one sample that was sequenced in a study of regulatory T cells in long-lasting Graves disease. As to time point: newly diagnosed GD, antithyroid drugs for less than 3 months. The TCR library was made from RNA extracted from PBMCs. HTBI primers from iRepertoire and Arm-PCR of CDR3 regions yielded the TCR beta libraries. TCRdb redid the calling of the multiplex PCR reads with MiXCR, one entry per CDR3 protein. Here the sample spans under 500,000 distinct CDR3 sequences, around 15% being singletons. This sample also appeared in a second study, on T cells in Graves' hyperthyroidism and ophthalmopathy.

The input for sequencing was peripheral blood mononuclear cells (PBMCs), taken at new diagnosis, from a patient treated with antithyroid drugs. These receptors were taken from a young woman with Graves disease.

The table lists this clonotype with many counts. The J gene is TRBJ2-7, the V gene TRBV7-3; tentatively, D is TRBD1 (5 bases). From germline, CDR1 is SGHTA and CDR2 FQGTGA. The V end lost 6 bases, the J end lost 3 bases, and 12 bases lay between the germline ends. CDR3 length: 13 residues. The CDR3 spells CASSLGQVYEQYF. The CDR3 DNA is TGTGCCAGCAGTCTCGGACAAGTCTACGAGCAGTACTTC.

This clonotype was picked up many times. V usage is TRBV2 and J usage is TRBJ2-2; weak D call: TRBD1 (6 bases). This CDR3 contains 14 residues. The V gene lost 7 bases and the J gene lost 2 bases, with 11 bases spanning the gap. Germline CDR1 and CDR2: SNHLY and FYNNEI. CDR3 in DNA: TGTGCCAGCAAGGGACAAACAAACACCGGGGAGCTGTTTTTT. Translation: CASKGQTNTGELFF.

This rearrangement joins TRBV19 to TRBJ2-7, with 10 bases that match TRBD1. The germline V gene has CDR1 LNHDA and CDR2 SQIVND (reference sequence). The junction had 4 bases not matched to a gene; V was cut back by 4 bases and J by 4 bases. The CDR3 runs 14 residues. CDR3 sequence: CASSKWDRGYEQYF. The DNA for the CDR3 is TGTGCCAGTAGTAAGTGGGACAGGGGTTACGAGCAGTACTTC.

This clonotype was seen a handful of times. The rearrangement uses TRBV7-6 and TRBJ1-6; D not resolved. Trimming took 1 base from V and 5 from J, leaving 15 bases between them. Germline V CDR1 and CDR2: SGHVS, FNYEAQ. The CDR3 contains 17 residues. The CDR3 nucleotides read TGTGCCAGCAGCTTAGTCTCAGGACCGCGCCATAATTCACCCCTCCACTTT. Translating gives CASSLVSGPRHNSPLHF.

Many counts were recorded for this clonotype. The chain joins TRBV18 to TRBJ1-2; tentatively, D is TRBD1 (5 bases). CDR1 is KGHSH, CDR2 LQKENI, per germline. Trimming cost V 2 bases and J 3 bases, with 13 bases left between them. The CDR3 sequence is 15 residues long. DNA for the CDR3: TGTGCCAGCTCACCAGTCCCCACAGGAGACTATGGCTACACCTTC. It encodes CASSPVPTGDYGYTF. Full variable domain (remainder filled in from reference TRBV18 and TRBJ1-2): NAGVMQNPRHLVRRRGQEARLRCSPMKGHSHVYWYRQLPEEGLKFMVYLQKENIIDESGMPKERFSAEFPKEGPSILRIQQVVRGDSAAYFCASSPVPTGDYGYTFGSGTRLTVV.

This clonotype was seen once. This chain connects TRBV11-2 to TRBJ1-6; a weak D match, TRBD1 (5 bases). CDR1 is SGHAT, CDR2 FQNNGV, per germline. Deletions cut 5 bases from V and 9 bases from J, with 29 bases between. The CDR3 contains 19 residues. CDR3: CASSPRAVSGGIISSPLHF. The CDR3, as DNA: TGTGCCAGCAGCCCCCGGGCAGTAAGCGGGGGGATAATAAGTTCACCCCTCCACTTT.

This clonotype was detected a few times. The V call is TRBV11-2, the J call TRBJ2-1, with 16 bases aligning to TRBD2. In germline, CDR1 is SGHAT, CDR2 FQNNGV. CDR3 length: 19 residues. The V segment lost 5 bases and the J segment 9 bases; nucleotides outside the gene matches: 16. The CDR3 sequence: CASSPPSLTGTSGRGEQFF. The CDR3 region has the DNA TGTGCCAGCAGCCCGCCGAGCCTAACCGGGACTAGCGGGAGGGGTGAGCAGTTCTTC.

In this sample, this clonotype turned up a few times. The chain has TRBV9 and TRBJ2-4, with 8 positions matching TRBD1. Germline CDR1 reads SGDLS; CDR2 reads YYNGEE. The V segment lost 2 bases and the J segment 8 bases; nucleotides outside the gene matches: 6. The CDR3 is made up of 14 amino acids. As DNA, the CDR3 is TGTGCCAGCAGCGTTTCAGGGGGCGAGGACATTCAGTACTTC. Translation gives CASSVSGGEDIQYF.

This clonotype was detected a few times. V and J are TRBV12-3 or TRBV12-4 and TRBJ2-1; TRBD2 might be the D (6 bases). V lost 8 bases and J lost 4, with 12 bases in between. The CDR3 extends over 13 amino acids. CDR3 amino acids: CASRTSTYNEQFF. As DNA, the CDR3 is TGTGCCAGCCGAACTAGCACTTACAATGAGCAGTTCTTC.

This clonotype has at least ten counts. CDR3 residues: CASSPPRPSEQFF. DNA of the CDR3: TGTGCCAGCAGCCCCCCCAGGCCCAGTGAGCAGTTCTTC. V and J are TRBV3-1 and TRBJ2-1; unclear D gene. The CDR3 is 13 amino acids. Trimming removed 4 bases from V and 9 bases from J, with 13 bases in between. Germline V gene data show CDR1 as LGHDT and CDR2 as YNNKEL (reference sequence).

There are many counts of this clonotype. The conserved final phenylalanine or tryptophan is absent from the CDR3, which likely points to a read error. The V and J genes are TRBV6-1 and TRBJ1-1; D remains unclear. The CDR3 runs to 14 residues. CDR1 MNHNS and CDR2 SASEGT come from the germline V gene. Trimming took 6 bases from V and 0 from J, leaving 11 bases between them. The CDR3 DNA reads TGTGCCAGCAGGGGAACAGCCCTGAACACTGAAGCTTTCCTT. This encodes CASRGTALNTEAFL.

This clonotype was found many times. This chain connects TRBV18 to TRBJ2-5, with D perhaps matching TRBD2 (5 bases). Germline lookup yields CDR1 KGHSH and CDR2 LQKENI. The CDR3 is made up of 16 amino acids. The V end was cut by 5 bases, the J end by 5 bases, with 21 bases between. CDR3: CASSFKTAPRGETQYF. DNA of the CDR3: TGTGCCAGCTCATTCAAGACCGCTCCCCGAGGGGAGACCCAGTACTTC.

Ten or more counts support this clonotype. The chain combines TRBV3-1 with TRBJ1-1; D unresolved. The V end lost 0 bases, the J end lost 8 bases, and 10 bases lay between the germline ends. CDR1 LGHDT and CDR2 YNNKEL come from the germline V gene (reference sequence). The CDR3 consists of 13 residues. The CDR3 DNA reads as TGTGCCAGCAGCCAAGATTGGTCTAGGGAAGCTTTCTTT. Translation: CASSQDWSREAFF.

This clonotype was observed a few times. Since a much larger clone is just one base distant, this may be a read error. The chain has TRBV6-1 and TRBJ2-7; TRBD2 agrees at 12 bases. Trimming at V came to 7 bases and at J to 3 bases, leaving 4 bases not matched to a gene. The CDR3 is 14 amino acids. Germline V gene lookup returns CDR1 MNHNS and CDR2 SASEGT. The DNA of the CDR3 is TGTGCCAGCACCAGGACTAGCGGGAACTACGAGCAGTACTTC. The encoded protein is CASTRTSGNYEQYF.

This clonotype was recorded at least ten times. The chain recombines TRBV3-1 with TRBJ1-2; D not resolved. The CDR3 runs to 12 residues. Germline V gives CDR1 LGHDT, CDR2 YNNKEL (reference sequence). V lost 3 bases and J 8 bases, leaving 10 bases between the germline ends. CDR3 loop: CASSHSEEGYTF. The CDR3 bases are TGTGCCAGCAGCCACTCTGAGGAGGGCTACACCTTC.

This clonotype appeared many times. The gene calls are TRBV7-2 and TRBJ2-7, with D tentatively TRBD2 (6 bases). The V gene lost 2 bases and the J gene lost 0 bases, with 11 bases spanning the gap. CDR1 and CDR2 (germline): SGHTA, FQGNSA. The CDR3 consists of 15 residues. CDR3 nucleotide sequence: TGTGCCAGCAGCTTACAAGGACTACACTCCTACGAGCAGTACTTC. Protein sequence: CASSLQGLHSYEQYF. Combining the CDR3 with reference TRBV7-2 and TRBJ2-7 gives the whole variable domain GAGVSQSPSNKVTEKGKDVELRCDPISGHTALYWYRQSLGQGLEFLIYFQGNSAPDKSGLPSDRFSAERTGGSVSTLTIQRTQQEDSAVYLCASSLQGLHSYEQYFGPGTRLTVT.

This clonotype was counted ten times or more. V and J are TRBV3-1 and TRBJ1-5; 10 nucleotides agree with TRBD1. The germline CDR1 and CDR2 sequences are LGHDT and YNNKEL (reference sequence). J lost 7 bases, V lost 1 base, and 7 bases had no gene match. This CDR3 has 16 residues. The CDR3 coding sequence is TGTGCCAGCAGCCAAGTCCCGGGACAGGGGATCCAGCCCCAGCATTTT. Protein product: CASSQVPGQGIQPQHF.

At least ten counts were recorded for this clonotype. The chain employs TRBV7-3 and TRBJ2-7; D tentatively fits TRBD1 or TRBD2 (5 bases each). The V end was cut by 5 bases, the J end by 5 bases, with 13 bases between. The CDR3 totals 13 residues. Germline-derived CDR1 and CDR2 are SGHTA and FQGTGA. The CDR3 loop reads CASSQGPRDEQYF. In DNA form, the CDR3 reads TGTGCCAGCAGCCAGGGACCCCGGGACGAGCAGTACTTC.

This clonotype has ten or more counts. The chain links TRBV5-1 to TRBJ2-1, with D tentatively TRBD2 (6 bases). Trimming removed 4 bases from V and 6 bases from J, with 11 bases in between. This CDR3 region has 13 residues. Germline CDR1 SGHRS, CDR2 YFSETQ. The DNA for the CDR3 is TGCGCCAGCAGCCCCGAGGGAGGCAATGAGCAGTTCTTC. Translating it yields CASSPEGGNEQFF.

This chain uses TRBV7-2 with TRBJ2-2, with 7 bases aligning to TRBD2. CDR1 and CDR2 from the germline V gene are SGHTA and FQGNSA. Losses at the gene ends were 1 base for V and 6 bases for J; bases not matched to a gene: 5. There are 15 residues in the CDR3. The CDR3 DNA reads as TGTGCCAGCAGCTTAGTGCGGCTAGCGGCCGGGGAGCTGTTTTTT. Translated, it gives CASSLVRLAAGELFF.

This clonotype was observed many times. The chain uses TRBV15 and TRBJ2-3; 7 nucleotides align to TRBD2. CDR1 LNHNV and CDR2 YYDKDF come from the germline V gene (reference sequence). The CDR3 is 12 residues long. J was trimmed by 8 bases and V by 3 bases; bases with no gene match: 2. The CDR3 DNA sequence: TGTGCCACCAGCAGCGGGGGGACTACGCAGTATTTT. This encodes CATSSGGTTQYF.

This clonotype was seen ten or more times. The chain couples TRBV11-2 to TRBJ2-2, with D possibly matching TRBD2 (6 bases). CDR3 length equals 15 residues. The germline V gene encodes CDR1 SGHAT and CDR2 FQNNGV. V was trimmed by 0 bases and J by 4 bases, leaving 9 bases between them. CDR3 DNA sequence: TGTGCCAGCAGCTTAGATGGTAGCGGCACCGGGGAGCTGTTTTTT. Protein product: CASSLDGSGTGELFF.

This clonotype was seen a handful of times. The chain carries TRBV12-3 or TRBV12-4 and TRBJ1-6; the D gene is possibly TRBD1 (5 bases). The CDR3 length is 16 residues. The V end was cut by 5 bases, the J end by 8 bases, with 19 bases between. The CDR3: CASSPRDGSWDSPLHF. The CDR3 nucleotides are TGTGCCAGCAGTCCCCGGGACGGATCCTGGGATTCACCCCTCCACTTT.

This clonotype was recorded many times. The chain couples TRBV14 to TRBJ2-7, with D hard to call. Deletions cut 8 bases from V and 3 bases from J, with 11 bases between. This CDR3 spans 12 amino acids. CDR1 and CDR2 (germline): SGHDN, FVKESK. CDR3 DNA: TGTGCCAGCCGGATGCACGGCTACGAGCAGTACTTC. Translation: CASRMHGYEQYF. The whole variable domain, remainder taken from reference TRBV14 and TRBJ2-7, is EAGVTQFPSHSVIEKGQTVTLRCDPISGHDNLYWYRRVMGKEIKFLLHFVKESKQDESGMPNNRFLAERTGGTYSTLKVQPAELEDSGVYFCASRMHGYEQYFGPGTRLTVT.

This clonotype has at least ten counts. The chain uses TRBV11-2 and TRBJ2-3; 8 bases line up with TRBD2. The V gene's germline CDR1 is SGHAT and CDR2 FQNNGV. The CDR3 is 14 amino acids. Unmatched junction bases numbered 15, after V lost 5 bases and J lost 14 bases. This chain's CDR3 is CASSPTSPREGGYF. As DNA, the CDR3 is TGTGCCAGCAGCCCGACATCGCCTCGGGAGGGTGGGTATTTT.

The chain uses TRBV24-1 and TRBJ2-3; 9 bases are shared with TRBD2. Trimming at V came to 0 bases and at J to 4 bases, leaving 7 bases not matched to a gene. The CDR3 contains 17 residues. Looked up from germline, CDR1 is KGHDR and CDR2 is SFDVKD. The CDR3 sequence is CATSDLGRREGPDTQYF. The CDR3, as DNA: TGTGCCACCAGTGATTTGGGACGGCGGGAGGGCCCAGATACGCAGTATTTT.

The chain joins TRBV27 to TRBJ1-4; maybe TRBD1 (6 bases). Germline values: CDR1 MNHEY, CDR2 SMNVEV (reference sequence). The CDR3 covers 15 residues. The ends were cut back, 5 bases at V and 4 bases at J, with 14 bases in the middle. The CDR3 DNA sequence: TGTGCCAGCAGTCCGCGCAGGGGTATTAATGAAAAACTGTTTTTT. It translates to CASSPRRGINEKLFF.

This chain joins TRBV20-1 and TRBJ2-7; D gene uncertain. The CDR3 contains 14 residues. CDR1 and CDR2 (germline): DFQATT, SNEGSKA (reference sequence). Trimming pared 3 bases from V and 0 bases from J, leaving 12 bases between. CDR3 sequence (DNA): TGCAGTGCTAGTTCTCGGAACAACTCCTACGAGCAGTACTTC. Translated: CSASSRNNSYEQYF.